This T cell receptor beta chain was obtained from a study of blood T cell repertoires in COVID-19. Data came from immunoSEQ multiplex PCR; TCRdb stores just in-frame clones and leaves some out. Seen here are 200,000 to 250,000 clones, roughly 85% observed once, and the top ten hold about 1%. The CDR3 runs to 17 residues. The V gene's germline CDR1 is LGHNA and CDR2 YNFKEQ. Trimming left V 1 base short and J 7 bases short, with 22 bases between. The clonotype originates from a man aged 35-49 years with acute or convalescent COVID-19. The sequenced sample was peripheral blood. The rearrangement joins TRBV4-2 to TRBJ1-2, with D unresolved. This chain's CDR3 is CASSQVGEVAHGLGYTF. CDR3 coding DNA: TGTGCCAGCAGCCAAGTTGGGGAAGTAGCACACGGACTTGGCTACACCTTC.